The next 21 T cell receptor beta chains were all read from a single sample in a study of shared clonotypes between healthy human individuals. Assay used: immunoSEQ multiplex PCR; TCRdb lists only in-frame clones, some missing. The sample contains 2.5 million or so clones, more than 80% of which appear only once. Sequencing was done on a sample of naive CD4+ T cells sorted from blood. Subset described: CD45RA+ positively selected. The receptors derive from a man between 18 and 35 years old in good health.

The V and J genes are TRBV5-4 and TRBJ1-1; 8 bases match TRBD1. Germline CDR1 and CDR2: SGHNT and YYREEE (reference sequence). V shed 4 bases, J shed 8 bases, and the junction held 4 bases outside the gene matches. The CDR3 spans 12 residues. The CDR3 region has the DNA TGTGCCAGCAGCACGGACAGGGCGGAAGCTTTCTTT. Residues: CASSTDRAEAFF.

V is TRBV9 and J is TRBJ2-7; 7 bases align to TRBD2. The V gene end was trimmed by 0 bases and the J gene end by 0 bases; junction bases not matched to a gene: 9. The CDR3 consists of 17 residues. Germline V lookup: CDR1 SGDLS, CDR2 YYNGEE. The CDR3 loop reads CASSVGVGGFFSYEQYF. In nucleotides, the CDR3 is TGTGCCAGCAGCGTAGGAGTCGGGGGGTTTTTCTCCTACGAGCAGTACTTC.

V gene TRBV5-1 combines with J gene TRBJ2-7; TRBD2 might be the D (5 bases). Trimming removed 4 bases at V and 2 bases at J, with 13 bases between. The CDR3 length is 14 residues. Germline assignment: CDR1 SGHRS and CDR2 YFSETQ. CDR3 amino acids: CASSDRVGAYEQYF. CDR3 nucleotides: TGCGCCAGCAGCGACCGGGTGGGAGCCTACGAGCAGTACTTC.

The V call is TRBV7-9, the J call TRBJ2-3; D not certain. Trimming pared 1 base from V and 8 bases from J, leaving 7 bases between. Germline V gene sequence: CDR1 SEHNR, CDR2 FQNEAQ (reference sequence). This CDR3 region has 12 residues. The CDR3, as DNA: TGTGCCAGCAGCTTAGAGGCTCCTACGCAGTATTTT. The encoded protein is CASSLEAPTQYF.

V usage is TRBV18 and J usage is TRBJ2-5; D unclear. From germline, CDR1 is KGHSH and CDR2 LQKENI. This CDR3 has 15 residues. V was shortened by 2 bases and J by 5 bases, with 15 bases between the two germline ends. The CDR3 sequence is CASSPNQDSRETQYF. The CDR3 nucleotides are TGTGCCAGCTCACCAAACCAGGATTCTCGGGAGACCCAGTACTTC.

This chain uses TRBV21-1 with TRBJ2-2; the D call in the table, TRBD1, was not verified against the DNA. TRBV21-1 represents a pseudogene. This CDR3 has 17 amino acids. CDR3 bases: TGTGCCAGCAGCTCCCCCGGACAGGATACGAACACCGGGGAGCTGTTTTTT. The encoded protein is CASSSPGQDTNTGELFF.

This rearrangement joins TRBV5-1 to TRBJ1-6, with TRBD1 matching 7 bases. Trimming cost V 0 bases and J 5 bases; bases outside gene matches: 8. This CDR3 spans 17 amino acids. From germline, CDR1 is SGHRS and CDR2 YFSETQ. The CDR3 spells CASSLGSGGSNNSPLHF. The DNA for the CDR3 is TGCGCCAGCAGCTTGGGATCAGGGGGTTCTAATAATTCACCCCTCCACTTT.

The chain is built from TRBV21-1 and TRBJ1-2. TRBV21-1 is termed a pseudogene. The CDR3 has 18 residues. CDR3: CASSKVRPHLGPIYGYTF. The DNA of the CDR3 is TGTGCCAGCAGCAAAGTTAGGCCACATTTGGGTCCAATCTATGGCTACACCTTC.

The J gene is TRBJ1-5, the V gene TRBV4-1; 9 bases align to TRBD1. There are 16 residues in the CDR3. Germline values: CDR1 MGHRA, CDR2 YSYEKL. Losses at the gene ends were 4 bases for V and 0 bases for J; bases not matched to a gene: 4. The CDR3 sequence is CASSPTGGNSNQPQHF. The CDR3 coding sequence is TGCGCCAGCAGCCCGACAGGGGGTAATAGCAATCAGCCCCAGCATTTT.

This chain joins TRBV28 and TRBJ1-1; D might be TRBD1 (6 bases). There are 10 residues in the CDR3. Trimming took off 5 bases at V and 12 bases at J, with 10 bases between the two ends. In germline, CDR1 is MDHEN, CDR2 SYDVKM. CDR3 sequence (DNA): TGTGCCAGCAGTACAGGGACCTCTTTCTTT. Translated, it gives CASSTGTSFF. Full variable domain (outside the CDR3, taken from reference TRBV28 and TRBJ1-1): DVKVTQSSRYLVKRTGEKVFLECVQDMDHENMFWYRQDPGLGLRLIYFSYDVKMKEKGDIPEGYSVSREKKERFSLILESASTNQTSMYLCASSTGTSFFGQGTRLTVV.

Comment on this clone: An end of the junction does not agree with germline; a read error may underlie this. The chain links TRBV10-3 to TRBJ2-1; 8 nucleotides match TRBD2. Germline lookup yields CDR1 ENHRY and CDR2 SYGVKD. The CDR3 totals 14 residues. CDR3 coding DNA: TGTGCCATCACCGAGCGGGAGTCCTTCAATGAGCAGTTCTTC. The encoded protein is CAITERESFNEQFF.

This clone was observed a single time. The V call is TRBV18, the J call TRBJ2-3; perhaps TRBD1 as D (6 bases). The CDR3 covers 15 residues. In germline, CDR1 is KGHSH, CDR2 LQKENI. V gave up 1 base and J gave up 1 base, with 9 bases separating them. CDR3 nucleotides: TGTGCCAGCTCACCACAGCCAGGGGGCACAGATACGCAGTATTTT. Residues: CASSPQPGGTDTQYF.

This rearrangement joins TRBV11-2 to TRBJ2-2; TRBD1 matches at 7 bases. CDR3 length: 15 residues. Germline CDR1 SGHAT, CDR2 FQNNGV. V lost 4 bases to trimming and J lost 1 base; unmatched junction nucleotides: 3. The chain's CDR3 is CASSSWTGNTGELFF. The CDR3 nucleotides read TGTGCCAGCAGCTCCTGGACAGGGAACACCGGGGAGCTGTTTTTT.

The gene calls are TRBV4-1 and TRBJ2-5; 9 bases are a match to TRBD2. CDR3 length equals 16 residues. V was pared by 1 base and J by 5 bases, with 8 bases of the junction left unmatched. The V gene's germline CDR1 is MGHRA and CDR2 YSYEKL. The CDR3 coding sequence is TGCGCCAGCAGCCAAGGGGCCAGCGGGGGGCGGGAGACCCAGTACTTC. Amino acid sequence: CASSQGASGGRETQYF.

CDR3 loop: CASSYGSYTDTQYF. The CDR3 bases are TGTGCCAGCAGTTACGGGTCTTACACAGATACGCAGTATTTT. The gene calls are TRBV6-5 and TRBJ2-3; no definite D call. Germline-derived CDR1 and CDR2 are MNHEY and SVGAGI. The CDR3 is 14 residues long. V lost 2 bases to trimming and J lost 2 bases, with 8 bases between them.

This chain links TRBV5-1 with TRBJ1-4; TRBD1 aligns across 7 bases. This CDR3 has 14 amino acids. J was trimmed by 8 bases and V by 4 bases; bases with no gene match: 8. Germline V gene data show CDR1 as SGHRS and CDR2 as YFSETQ. CDR3 in amino acids: CASSDGTVGEKLFF. CDR3 DNA sequence: TGCGCCAGCAGCGACGGGACAGTAGGAGAAAAACTGTTTTTT.

The chain joins TRBV19 to TRBJ1-2, with a tentative D call TRBD1 (5 bases). This CDR3 is 14 amino acids long. Deletions cut 3 bases from V and 6 bases from J, with 14 bases between. Germline CDR1 LNHDA, CDR2 SQIVND (reference sequence). This CDR3 is CASSIRNGGDGYTF. CDR3 nucleotide sequence: TGTGCCAGTAGTATTCGGAATGGGGGGGATGGCTACACCTTC.

This clone was detected once. This sample also contains other DNA sequences that code for the same CDR3. The chain has TRBV6-5 and TRBJ1-6; a weak D match, TRBD1 (6 bases). Per germline, CDR1 MNHEY and CDR2 SVGAGI. This CDR3 has 14 amino acids. V lost 6 bases to trimming and J lost 4 bases, with 10 bases between them. This chain's CDR3 is CASRPGQYNSPLHF. CDR3 coding DNA: TGTGCCAGCAGACCCGGACAGTATAATTCACCCCTCCACTTT.

The V gene is TRBV5-1, the J gene TRBJ1-2; no definite D call. Germline values: CDR1 SGHRS, CDR2 YFSETQ. CDR3 length: 13 amino acids. V was pared by 4 bases and J by 3 bases, with 10 bases between. CDR3 loop: CASSPIPDYGYTF. CDR3 nucleotides: TGCGCCAGCAGCCCTATACCCGACTATGGCTACACCTTC.

V is TRBV6-6 and J is TRBJ2-7; D is possibly TRBD1 (6 bases). Trimming took 5 bases from V and 0 from J, leaving 14 bases between them. CDR1 is MNHNY and CDR2 is SVGAGI in the germline V gene (reference sequence). This CDR3 has 15 amino acids. The CDR3 here is CASSPGQKSSYEQYF. Written as DNA, the CDR3 is TGTGCCAGCAGTCCCGGACAGAAAAGCTCCTACGAGCAGTACTTC.

The chain couples TRBV9 to TRBJ2-3; 9 nucleotides line up with TRBD1. After removal of 4 bases from V and 3 bases from J, the junction contained 6 bases not matched to a gene. The CDR3 loop spans 15 amino acids. In germline, CDR1 is SGDLS, CDR2 YYNGEE. CDR3 sequence reads: CASSFGQGNTDTQYF. As DNA, the CDR3 is TGTGCCAGCAGCTTCGGACAGGGGAATACAGATACGCAGTATTTT. The whole variable domain, filled in from reference TRBV9 and TRBJ2-3, reads DSGVTQTPKHLITATGQRVTLRCSPRSGDLSVYWYQQSLDQGLQFLIQYYNGEERAKGNILERFSAQQFPDLHSELNLSSLELGDSALYFCASSFGQGNTDTQYFGPGTRLTVL.